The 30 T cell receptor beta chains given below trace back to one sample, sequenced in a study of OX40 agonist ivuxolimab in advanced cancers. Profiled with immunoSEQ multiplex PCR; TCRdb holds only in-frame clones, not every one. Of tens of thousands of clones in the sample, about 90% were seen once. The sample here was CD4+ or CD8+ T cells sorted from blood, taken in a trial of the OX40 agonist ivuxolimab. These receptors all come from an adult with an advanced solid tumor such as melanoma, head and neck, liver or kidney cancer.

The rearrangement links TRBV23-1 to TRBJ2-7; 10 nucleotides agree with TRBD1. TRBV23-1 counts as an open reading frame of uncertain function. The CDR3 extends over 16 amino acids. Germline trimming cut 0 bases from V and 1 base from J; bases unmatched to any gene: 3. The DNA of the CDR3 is TGCGCCAGCAGTCAATCGGACAGGGGGGGGTCCTACGAGCAGTACTTC. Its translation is CASSQSDRGGSYEQYF.

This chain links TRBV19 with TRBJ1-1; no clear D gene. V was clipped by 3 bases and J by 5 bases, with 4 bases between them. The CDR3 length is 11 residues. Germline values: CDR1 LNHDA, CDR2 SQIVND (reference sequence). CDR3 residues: CASSIGTEAFF. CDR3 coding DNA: TGTGCCAGTAGTATTGGAACTGAAGCTTTCTTT.

Here the CDR3 reads CASSLVGAGTNTGELFF. The CDR3 coding sequence is TGTGCCAGCAGCTTAGTCGGAGCGGGGACGAACACCGGGGAGCTGTTTTTT. V usage is TRBV7-8 and J usage is TRBJ2-2; 7 nucleotides align to TRBD2. The CDR3 totals 17 residues. Unmatched junction bases numbered 5, after V lost 1 base and J lost 0 bases. Germline V gives CDR1 SGHVS, CDR2 FQNEAQ.

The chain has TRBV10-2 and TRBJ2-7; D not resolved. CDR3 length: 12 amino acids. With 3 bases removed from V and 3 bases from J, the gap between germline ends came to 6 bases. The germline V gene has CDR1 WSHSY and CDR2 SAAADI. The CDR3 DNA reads TGCGCCAGCAGTGAAGCCAGCTACGAGCAGTACTTC. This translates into CASSEASYEQYF.

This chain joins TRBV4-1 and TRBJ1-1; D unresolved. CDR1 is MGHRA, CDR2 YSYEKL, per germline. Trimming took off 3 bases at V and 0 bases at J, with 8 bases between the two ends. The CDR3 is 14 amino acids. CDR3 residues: CASSHPTVNTEAFF. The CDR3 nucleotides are TGCGCCAGCAGCCATCCGACGGTGAACACTGAAGCTTTCTTT.

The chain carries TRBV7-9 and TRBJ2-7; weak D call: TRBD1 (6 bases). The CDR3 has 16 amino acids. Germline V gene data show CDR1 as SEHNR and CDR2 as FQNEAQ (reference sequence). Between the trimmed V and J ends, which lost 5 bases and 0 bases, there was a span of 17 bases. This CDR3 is CASSDTVQGTSYEQYF. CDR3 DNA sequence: TGTGCCAGCAGCGACACCGTACAGGGCACCTCCTACGAGCAGTACTTC.

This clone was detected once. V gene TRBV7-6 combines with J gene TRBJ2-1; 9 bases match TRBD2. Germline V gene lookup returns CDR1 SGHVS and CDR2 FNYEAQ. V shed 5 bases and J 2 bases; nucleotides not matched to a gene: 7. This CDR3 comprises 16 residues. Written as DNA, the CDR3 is TGTGCCAGCAGCCCGACGACTAGCGGAACCTACAATGAGCAGTTCTTC. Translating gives CASSPTTSGTYNEQFF.

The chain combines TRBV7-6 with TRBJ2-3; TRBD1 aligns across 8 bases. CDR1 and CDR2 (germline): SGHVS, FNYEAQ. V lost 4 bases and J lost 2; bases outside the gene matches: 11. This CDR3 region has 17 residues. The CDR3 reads CASSYLRQGYTTDTQYF. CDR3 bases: TGTGCCAGCAGCTACCTTCGACAGGGGTACACCACAGATACGCAGTATTTT.

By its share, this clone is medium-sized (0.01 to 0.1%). In DNA form, the CDR3 reads TGTGCCAGTAGTATAGGGGGGACAGATTTCTACAATGAGCAGTTCTTC. This codes for CASSIGGTDFYNEQFF. The chain links TRBV19 to TRBJ2-1, with 7 nucleotides matching TRBD1. There are 16 residues in the CDR3. V trimming: 1 base; J trimming: 3 bases; junction bases outside the gene matches: 6. In germline, CDR1 is LNHDA, CDR2 SQIVND (reference sequence).

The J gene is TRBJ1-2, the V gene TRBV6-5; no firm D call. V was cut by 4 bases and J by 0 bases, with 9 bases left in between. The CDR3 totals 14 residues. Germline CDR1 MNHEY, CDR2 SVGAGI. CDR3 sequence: CASSSDGPNYGYTF. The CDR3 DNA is TGTGCCAGCAGTTCCGACGGACCTAACTATGGCTACACCTTC.

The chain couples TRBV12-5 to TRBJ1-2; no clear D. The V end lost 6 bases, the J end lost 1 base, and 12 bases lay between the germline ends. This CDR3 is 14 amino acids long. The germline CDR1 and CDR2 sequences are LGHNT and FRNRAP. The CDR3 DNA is TGTGCTAGTGGCCCTTGGACGGTTAACTATGGCTACACCTTC. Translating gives CASGPWTVNYGYTF.

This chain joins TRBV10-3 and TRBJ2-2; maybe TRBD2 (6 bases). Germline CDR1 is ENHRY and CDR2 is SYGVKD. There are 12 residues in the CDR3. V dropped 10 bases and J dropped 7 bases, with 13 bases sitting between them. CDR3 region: CATLGGIGELFF. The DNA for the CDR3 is TGTGCCACCCTTGGGGGGATCGGGGAGCTGTTTTTT.

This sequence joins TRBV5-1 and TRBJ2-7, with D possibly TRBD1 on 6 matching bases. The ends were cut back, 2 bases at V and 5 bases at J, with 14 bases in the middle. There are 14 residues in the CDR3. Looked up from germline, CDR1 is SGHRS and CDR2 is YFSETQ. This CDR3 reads CASSFSVGADEQYF. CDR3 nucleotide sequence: TGCGCCAGCAGCTTCTCAGTGGGGGCGGACGAGCAGTACTTC.

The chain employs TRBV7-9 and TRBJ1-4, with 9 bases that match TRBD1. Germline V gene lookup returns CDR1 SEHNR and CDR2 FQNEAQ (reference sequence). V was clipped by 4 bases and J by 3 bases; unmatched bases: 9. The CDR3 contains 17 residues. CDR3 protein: CASSSRQGEVANEKLFF. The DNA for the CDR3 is TGTGCCAGCAGCTCGAGACAGGGGGAAGTGGCTAATGAAAAACTGTTTTTT.

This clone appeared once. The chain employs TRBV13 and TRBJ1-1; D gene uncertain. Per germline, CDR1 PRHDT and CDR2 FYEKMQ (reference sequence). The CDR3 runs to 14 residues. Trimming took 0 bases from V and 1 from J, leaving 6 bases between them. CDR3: CASSLGQTNTEAFF. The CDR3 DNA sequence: TGTGCCAGCAGCTTAGGACAGACGAACACTGAAGCTTTCTTT.

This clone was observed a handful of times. The CDR3 reads CASSLAWDTEAFF. The CDR3, as DNA: TGTGCCAGCAGCTTAGCGTGGGACACTGAAGCTTTCTTT. This sequence joins TRBV7-9 and TRBJ1-1; D gene uncertain. This CDR3 comprises 13 residues. Deletions cut 0 bases from V and 3 bases from J, with 5 bases between. Germline V gene data show CDR1 as SEHNR and CDR2 as FQNEAQ (reference sequence).

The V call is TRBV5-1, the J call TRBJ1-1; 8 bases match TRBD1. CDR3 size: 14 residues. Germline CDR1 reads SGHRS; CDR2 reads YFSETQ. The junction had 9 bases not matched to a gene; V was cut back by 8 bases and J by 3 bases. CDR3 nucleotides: TGCGCCAGTTCCCAGGGGGCCATTGACACTGAAGCTTTCTTT. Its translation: CASSQGAIDTEAFF.

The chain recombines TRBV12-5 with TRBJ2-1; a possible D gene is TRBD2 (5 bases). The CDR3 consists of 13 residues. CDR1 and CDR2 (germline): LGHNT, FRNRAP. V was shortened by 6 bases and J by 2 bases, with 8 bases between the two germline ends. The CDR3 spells CASGPGTYNEQFF. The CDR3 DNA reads TGTGCTAGTGGACCCGGGACCTACAATGAGCAGTTCTTC.

The chain's CDR3 is CASSLGVPHEQYF. In DNA form, the CDR3 reads TGTGCCAGCAGCTTAGGGGTTCCCCACGAGCAGTACTTC. The chain employs TRBV13 and TRBJ2-7, with D uncertain. The CDR3 spans 13 residues. Looked up from germline, CDR1 is PRHDT and CDR2 is FYEKMQ (reference sequence). Trimming shortened V by 0 bases and J by 5 bases, and 8 bases separated the two germline ends.

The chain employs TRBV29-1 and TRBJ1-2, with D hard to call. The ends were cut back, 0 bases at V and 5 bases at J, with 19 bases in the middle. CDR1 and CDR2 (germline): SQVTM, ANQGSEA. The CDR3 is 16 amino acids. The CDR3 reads CSVEDSGVPTVYGYTF. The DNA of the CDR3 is TGCAGCGTTGAAGATTCCGGAGTCCCCACTGTGTATGGCTACACCTTC.

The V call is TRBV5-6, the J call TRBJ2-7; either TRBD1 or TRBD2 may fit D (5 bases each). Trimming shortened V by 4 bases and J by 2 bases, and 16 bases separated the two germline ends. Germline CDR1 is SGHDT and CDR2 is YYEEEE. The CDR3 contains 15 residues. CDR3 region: CASSPIGGITYEQYF. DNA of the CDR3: TGTGCCAGCAGCCCAATTGGGGGTATAACCTACGAGCAGTACTTC.

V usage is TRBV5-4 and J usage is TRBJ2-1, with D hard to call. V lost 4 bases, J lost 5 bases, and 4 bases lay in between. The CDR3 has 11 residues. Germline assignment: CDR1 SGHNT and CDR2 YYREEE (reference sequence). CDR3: CASSVDNEQFF. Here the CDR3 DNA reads TGTGCCAGCAGCGTAGACAATGAGCAGTTCTTC.

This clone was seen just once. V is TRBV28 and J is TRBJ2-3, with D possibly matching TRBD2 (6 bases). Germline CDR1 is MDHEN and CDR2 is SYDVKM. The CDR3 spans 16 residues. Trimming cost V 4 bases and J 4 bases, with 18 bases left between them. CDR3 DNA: TGTGCCAGCAGTTCATCGGGGGAACGGTCCTCAGATACGCAGTATTTT. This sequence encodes CASSSSGERSSDTQYF.

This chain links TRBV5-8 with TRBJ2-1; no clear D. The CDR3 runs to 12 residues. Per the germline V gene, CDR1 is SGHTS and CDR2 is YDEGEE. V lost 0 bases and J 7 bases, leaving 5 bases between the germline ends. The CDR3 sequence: CASSLGLNEQFF. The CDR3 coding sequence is TGTGCCAGCAGCTTGGGTTTGAATGAGCAGTTCTTC.

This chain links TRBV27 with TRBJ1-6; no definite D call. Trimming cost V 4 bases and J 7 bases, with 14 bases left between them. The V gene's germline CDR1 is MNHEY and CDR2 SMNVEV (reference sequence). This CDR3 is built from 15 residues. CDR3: CASSSQGLYNSPLHF. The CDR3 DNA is TGTGCCAGCAGTTCCCAAGGACTGTACAATTCACCCCTCCACTTT.

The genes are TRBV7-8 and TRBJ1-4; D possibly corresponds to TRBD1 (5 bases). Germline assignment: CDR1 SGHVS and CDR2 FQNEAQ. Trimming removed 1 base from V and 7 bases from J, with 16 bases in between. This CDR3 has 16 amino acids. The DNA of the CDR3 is TGTGCCAGCAGCTTAGTTGCCCGGCAGGGCACTGAAAAACTGTTTTTT. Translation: CASSLVARQGTEKLFF.

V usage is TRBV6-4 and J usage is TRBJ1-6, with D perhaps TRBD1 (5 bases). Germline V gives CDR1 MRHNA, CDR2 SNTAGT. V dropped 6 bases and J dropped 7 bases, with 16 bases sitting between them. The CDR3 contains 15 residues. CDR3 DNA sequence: TGTGCCAGCAGGGAGGGGAACATGGGCAATTCACCCCTCCACTTT. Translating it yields CASREGNMGNSPLHF.

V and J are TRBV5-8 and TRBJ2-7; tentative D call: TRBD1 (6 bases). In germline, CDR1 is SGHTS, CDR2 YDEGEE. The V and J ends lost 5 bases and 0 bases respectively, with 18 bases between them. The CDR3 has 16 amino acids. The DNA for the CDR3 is TGTGCCAGCAGTTTACAAGGGGGTTTTAGCTCCTACGAGCAGTACTTC. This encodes CASSLQGGFSSYEQYF.

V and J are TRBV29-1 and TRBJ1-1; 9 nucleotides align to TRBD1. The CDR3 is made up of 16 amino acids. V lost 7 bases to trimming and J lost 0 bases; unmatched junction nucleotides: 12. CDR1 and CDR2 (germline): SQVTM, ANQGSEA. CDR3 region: CSARDRVTTLNTEAFF. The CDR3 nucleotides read TGCAGCGCTAGGGACAGGGTAACTACTCTGAACACTGAAGCTTTCTTT.

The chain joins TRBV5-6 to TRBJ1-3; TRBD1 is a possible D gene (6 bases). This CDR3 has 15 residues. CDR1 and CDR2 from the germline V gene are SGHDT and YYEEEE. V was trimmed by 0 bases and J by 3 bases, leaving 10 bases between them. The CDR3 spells CASSLETGGGNTIYF. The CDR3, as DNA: TGTGCCAGCAGCTTGGAGACAGGTGGTGGAAACACCATATATTTT.